The rows below give T cell receptor beta chains drawn from one sample of a study of blood T cell repertoires in COVID-19. Assay: immunoSEQ multiplex PCR; the TCRdb copy retains only in-frame clones and omits some. The repertoire holds 110,000 to 150,000 clones, with approximately 80% as singletons. Sample: PBMCs or T cells enriched from blood (not recorded which). Receptor source: a woman between 45 and 60 years old who had recovered from COVID-19. Both conserved end residues are part of each CDR3. D genes are given only for firm matches. Clone size, where shown, is once, few, many, or a class for clones that have expanded.

- | TRBJ1-3 | - | TRBV30 | TGTGCCTGGAGTGTGTCGGGGGGAAACACCATATATTTT | CAWSVSGGNTIYF
- | TRBJ2-1 | - | TRBV3-1/TRBV3-2 | TGTGCCAGCAGCCAAGGTCTTGGAGTTGAGCAGTTCTTC | CASSQGLGVEQFF
- | TRBJ1-6 | TRBD1 | TRBV4-1 | TGCGCCAGCAGCCACCCGGGACAGGGGTCTTCACCCCTCCACTTT | CASSHPGQGSSPLHF
once | TRBJ1-2 | - | TRBV6-4 | TGTGCCAGCAGCCCAACAGGGTTTAACTATGGCTACACCTTC | CASSPTGFNYGYTF
- | TRBJ2-2 | - | TRBV28 | TGTGCCAGCAGTCCCGTTAGAAGTAAAACCGGGGAGCTGTTTTTT | CASSPVRSKTGELFF
- | TRBJ1-3 | TRBD1 | TRBV6-5 | TGTGCCAGCAGAACCACAGGGGTGAGGGGAAACACCATATATTTT | CASRTTGVRGNTIYF
- | TRBJ2-5 | TRBD1 | TRBV5-5 | TGTGCCAGCAGCTTGGGGACAGGGGGACATCAAGAGACCCAGTACTTC | CASSLGTGGHQETQYF
- | TRBJ2-1 | - | TRBV13 | TGTGCCAGCAGCCCCTTAGCGGAGAGCTCCTACAATGAGCAGTTCTTC | CASSPLAESSYNEQFF
- | TRBJ2-3 | - | TRBV18 | TGTGCCAGCTCACCACCTCTAGTTAGAGATACGCAGTATTTT | CASSPPLVRDTQYF
- | TRBJ1-2 | - | TRBV6-5 | TGTGCCAGCAGACAAGTGGGGACAAACTATGGCTACACCTTC | CASRQVGTNYGYTF
- | TRBJ1-1 | - | TRBV6-4 | TGTGCCAGCAGTGCATCGACAGCGAACACTGAAGCTTTCTTT | CASSASTANTEAFF
few | TRBJ1-2 | TRBD1 | TRBV2 | TGTGCCAGCAGCCTCCGGGCGGGACAGGGGTCTGATGGCTACACCTTC | CASSLRAGQGSDGYTF
- | TRBJ1-4 | - | TRBV24-1 | TGTGCCACCAGTGATGGAGAGGACAGAGAACTGTTTTTT | CATSDGEDRELFF
- | TRBJ1-2 | - | TRBV19 | TGTGCCAGTAGTATACCCCCCAGGGGCGGCTACACCTTC | CASSIPPRGGYTF
- | TRBJ2-5 | - | TRBV15 | TGTGCCACCAGCAGAGACAGGGCGGAGGAGACCCAGTACTTC | CATSRDRAEETQYF
few | TRBJ1-2 | TRBD1 | TRBV5-1 | TGCGCCAGCAGCGTAACAGGAGGACAGGGCGGCTACACCTTC | CASSVTGGQGGYTF
- | TRBJ1-4 | - | TRBV27 | TGTGCCAGCAGTGAAAGAAAGCCCATGGAAAAACTGTTTTTT | CASSERKPMEKLFF
- | TRBJ1-1 | - | TRBV6-5 | TGTGCCAGCAGTCTACAGACGGGGGTGGAAGCTTTCTTT | CASSLQTGVEAFF
- | TRBJ2-3 | - | TRBV20-1 | TGCAGTGCTAGTGTGGCGGGGCCGGATACGCAGTATTTT | CSASVAGPDTQYF
- | TRBJ2-5 | - | TRBV3-1/TRBV3-2 | TGTGCCAGCAGCGCAGGTCGCGAGACCCAGTACTTC | CASSAGRETQYF
- | TRBJ2-5 | - | TRBV18 | TGTGCCAGCTCACCAGGAGACCAAGAGACCCAGTACTTC | CASSPGDQETQYF
- | TRBJ2-5 | TRBD2 | TRBV2 | TGTGCCAGCAGTGAAAGGCGGGGGGGCGGAGAGACCCAGTACTTC | CASSERRGGGETQYF
once | TRBJ1-1 | - | TRBV7-8 | TGTGCCAGCAGCTTAGAGCCCGCGGGAAGGACTGAAGCTTTCTTT | CASSLEPAGRTEAFF
- | TRBJ2-1 | TRBD2 | TRBV11-3 | TGTGCCAGCAGCTTAGAGGGGGGAGGGCGCAATGAGCAGTTCTTC | CASSLEGGGRNEQFF
- | TRBJ1-2 | TRBD1 | TRBV7-8 | TGTGCCAGCAGTCCAGGGGGCGACTATGGCTACACCTTC | CASSPGGDYGYTF
- | TRBJ2-5 | - | TRBV5-1 | TGCGCCAGCAGGGTTAGCTCTCGAGAGACCCAGTACTTC | CASRVSSRETQYF
- | TRBJ1-1 | - | TRBV7-6 | TGTGCCAGCAGCTTAGGGCCACAGGGACCGAACACTGAAGCTTTCTTT | CASSLGPQGPNTEAFF
- | TRBJ1-2 | TRBD1 | TRBV5-4 | TGTGCCAGCAGCAGTGGACAGGGGCTTTATCTCGGCGACTATGGCTACACCTTC | CASSSGQGLYLGDYGYTF
- | TRBJ2-3 | TRBD2 | TRBV5-1 | TGCGCCAGCCGACTAGCGGCCCCAGACGCAGATACGCAGTATTTT | CASRLAAPDADTQYF
- | TRBJ2-5 | - | TRBV7-9 | TGTGCCAGCAGCCCGCGGACCCGGACGGGGGAGACCCAGTACTTC | CASSPRTRTGETQYF
- | TRBJ2-1 | - | TRBV5-1 | TGCGCCAGCAGCTTGGCCAAGATGGGGACACGGAGCTCCTACAATGAGCAGTTCTTC | CASSLAKMGTRSSYNEQFF
few | TRBJ2-5 | TRBD2 | TRBV27 | TGTGCCAGCAGTTCGGGACTAGCGGGGGGCCCGGATCAAGAGACCCAGTACTTC | CASSSGLAGGPDQETQYF
- | TRBJ2-1 | TRBD1 | TRBV2 | TGTGCCAGCAGTCCAACGGGTGGGACAGGGGTATACTATGAGCAGTTCTTC | CASSPTGGTGVYYEQFF
- | TRBJ1-5 | - | TRBV7-2 | TGTGCCAGCAGCTTAGTTGGCGGGGGGCAGCCCCAGCATTTT | CASSLVGGGQPQHF